Listed here are 4 T cell receptor beta chains from one sample, sequenced in a study of T-cell reconstitution after alpha-beta-depleted transplantation in children. A library of TCRbeta sequences, prepared with unique molecular identifiers, was generated. MiXCR, run by TCRdb on the PCR reads, gives a single entry per CDR3 protein. Of 200,000 to 250,000 distinct CDR3 sequences in the sample, approximately 11% were seen once. This material consisted of PBMCs, taken before TCRalphabeta/CD19-depleted stem cell transplant. These receptor sequences come from a child younger than two with acute myeloid leukemia, due to receive a stem cell transplant.

This clonotype showed up many times. This sequence joins TRBV5-1 and TRBJ1-1; a weak D match, TRBD1 (5 bases). The CDR3 is made up of 13 amino acids. Trimming left V 3 bases short and J 0 bases short, with 6 bases between. Per germline, CDR1 SGHRS and CDR2 YFSETQ. CDR3 sequence (DNA): TGCGCCAGCAGCTCGGGGGTGAACACTGAAGCTTTCTTT. Protein sequence: CASSSGVNTEAFF.

This clonotype showed up many times. CDR3 sequence reads: CASSLSGEQYF. CDR3 DNA sequence: TGTGCCAGCAGTTTGAGTGGCGAGCAGTACTTC. J is TRBJ2-7 and V is TRBV12-3 or TRBV12-4; D call uncertain. The CDR3 sequence is 11 residues long. V gave up 3 bases and J gave up 6 bases, with 6 bases separating them.

This clonotype was counted many times. The rearrangement joins TRBV29-1 to TRBJ1-2; D might be TRBD1 (6 bases). The CDR3 loop spans 16 amino acids. The germline gives CDR1 SQVTM, CDR2 ANQGSEA. The germline V and J ends were trimmed by 3 bases and 1 base, with 18 bases remaining between them. The CDR3 coding sequence is TGCAGCGTTGATCGGACAGTCCAGTCTCTTAACTATGGCTACACCTTC. Translating gives CSVDRTVQSLNYGYTF.

Ten or more counts support this clonotype. V and J are TRBV12-3 or TRBV12-4 and TRBJ2-3; possibly TRBD2 for D (6 bases). V lost 10 bases and J lost 2, with 13 bases in between. The CDR3 is 13 residues long. This chain's CDR3 is CATTSRHTDTQYF. CDR3 in DNA: TGTGCCACCACTAGCAGACACACAGATACGCAGTATTTT.